These T cell receptor beta chains were read from a single sample in a study of shared clonotypes between healthy human individuals. Using immunoSEQ multiplex PCR, the repertoire was profiled, and TCRdb retains in-frame clones only, with some absent. Here the sample spans roughly 2.2 million clones, about nine tenths being singletons. Sequencing was done on a sample of naive CD4+ T cells from PBMCs. These receptors came from a man aged 18 to 29 in good health. Some clones in this sample may be carry-over from other donors' samples. CDR3s include the opening cysteine and the closing phenylalanine or tryptophan. A D gene is named only where the DNA matches it firmly. Clone size is given for some rows only: seen once, a few or many times, or a class if the clone is expanded.

once	TRBV7-3	TRBJ2-2	NA	TGTGCCAGCAGCTTACGGAGGGATCACACCGGGGAGCTGTTTTTT	CASSLRRDHTGELFF
NA	TRBV9	TRBJ2-2	NA	TGTGCCAGCAGCGTACAGGGACGGATCGCGAACACCGGGGAGCTGTTTTTT	CASSVQGRIANTGELFF
NA	TRBV2	TRBJ1-2	TRBD1	TGTGCCAGTACAGGGGAAAAGGGGCCTAACTATGGCTACACCTTC	CASTGEKGPNYGYTF
NA	TRBV2	TRBJ2-3	TRBD2	TGTGCCACGTCGACTAGCGGGAGCGCAGATACGCAGTATTTT	CATSTSGSADTQYF
NA	TRBV5-1	TRBJ1-1	NA	TGCGCCAGCAGCGTGGAAAGGATTACTGAAGCTTTCTTT	CASSVERITEAFF
NA	TRBV18	TRBJ1-1	NA	TGTGCCAGCTCACCACGCCCGGCGAACACTGAAGCTTTCTTT	CASSPRPANTEAFF
NA	TRBV28	TRBJ2-7	TRBD2	TGTGCCAGCAGTGGAGCGGGAGGGCCTCGGTACGAGCAGTACTTC	CASSGAGGPRYEQYF
NA	TRBV28	TRBJ1-4	NA	TGTGCCAGCAGTTCCCCCTGGGGCACTGGCGGGGAAAAACTGTTTTTT	CASSSPWGTGGEKLFF
NA	TRBV1	TRBJ1-4	NA	TGCACCAGCAGCCAGAAAGCGGGACAGGGGCTGGGAAAACTGTTTTTT	CTSSQKAGQGLGKLFF
NA	TRBV2	TRBJ2-2	NA	TGTGCCAGCAGTAGACAGACCTCGAACACCGGGGAGCTGTTTTTT	CASSRQTSNTGELFF
NA	TRBV7-9	TRBJ1-5	NA	TGTGCCAGCAGCTCCCGGACCGGGACACCCTATCAGCCCCAGCATTTT	CASSSRTGTPYQPQHF
NA	TRBV7-9	TRBJ1-1	NA	TGTGCCAGCAGCCTTTATTCTGGGAAGAACACTGAAGCTTTCTTT	CASSLYSGKNTEAFF
NA	TRBV6-5	TRBJ1-1	TRBD1	TGTGCCAGCAGTTCTACAGGGGTTCTGCACACTGAAGCTTTCTTT	CASSSTGVLHTEAFF
NA	TRBV19	TRBJ2-1	NA	TGTGCCAGTAGTATAGTCGGGTTTTCTAGGTACAATGAGCAGTTCTTC	CASSIVGFSRYNEQFF
once	TRBV9	TRBJ2-7	TRBD2	TGTGCCAGCAGCCCGACTAGCTCCCGGGGGGAGCAGTACTTC	CASSPTSSRGEQYF
NA	TRBV28	TRBJ2-1	NA	TGTGCCAGCACCCGGTCGTACAATGAGCAGTTCTTC	CASTRSYNEQFF
NA	TRBV4-3	TRBJ2-2	TRBD1	TGCGCCAGCAGCCAACCCGCACAGGGGATTACAGGCACCGGGGAGCTGTTTTTT	CASSQPAQGITGTGELFF
NA	TRBV9	TRBJ2-1	TRBD2	TGTGCCAGCAGCCCGCGGACTAGCGGGAGTTTTAATGAGCAGTTCTTC	CASSPRTSGSFNEQFF
NA	TRBV10-2	TRBJ2-2	NA	TGCGCCAGGACTTCGGGGAACACCGGGGAGCTGTTTTTT	CARTSGNTGELFF
NA	TRBV7-9	TRBJ1-4	NA	TGTGCCAGCAGCTTACTAGCAACTAATGAAAAACTGTTTTTT	CASSLLATNEKLFF
few	TRBV7-2	TRBJ2-7	NA	TGTGCCAGCAGCCCGCGCTACGAGCAGTACTTC	CASSPRYEQYF
NA	TRBV9	TRBJ2-7	NA	TGTGCCAGCAGCCCAGGACCCCTTGCACACGAGCAGTACTTC	CASSPGPLAHEQYF
once	TRBV11-1	TRBJ1-1	TRBD1	TGTGCCAGCAGCTCAGACAGGGGGGCGAACACTGAAGCTTTCTTT	CASSSDRGANTEAFF
once	TRBV7-9	TRBJ1-2	NA	TGTGCCAGCAGCGCTCCGGGCTCCTTCCTCCCCAACTATGGCTACACCTTC	CASSAPGSFLPNYGYTF
NA	TRBV6-6	TRBJ1-5	NA	TGTGCCAGCACTAGGAGTAGCAATCAGCCCCAGCATTTT	CASTRSSNQPQHF
NA	TRBV7-6	TRBJ2-7	NA	TGTGCCAGCAGGCTCTCCGGTGGGGGCGCCTACGAGCAGTACTTC	CASRLSGGGAYEQYF
NA	TRBV9	TRBJ2-7	NA	TGTGCCAGCAGCGTCGGGACCCATGCGCAATCCTACGAGCAGTACTTC	CASSVGTHAQSYEQYF
NA	TRBV10-1	TRBJ1-4	NA	TGCGCCAGCAGTGACACAGGGACTAGAAGAGAAAAACTGTTTTTT	CASSDTGTRREKLFF
NA	TRBV6-1	TRBJ2-3	NA	TGTGCCAGCATGAGAAGGGCAGATACGCAGTATTTT	CASMRRADTQYF
NA	TRBV16	TRBJ1-4	NA	TGTGCCAGCAGCCAATCGGCGGTGGCAGGGGCGGAAAAACTGTTTTTT	CASSQSAVAGAEKLFF
NA	TRBV19	TRBJ2-1	TRBD2	TGTGCCAGTAGTGTGACTCTAGCGGGAGGGCGGCTCAATGAGCAGTTCTTC	CASSVTLAGGRLNEQFF
NA	TRBV10-2	TRBJ2-7	TRBD2	TGCGCCAGCAACCGACCTAGCGGTCCCTACGAGCAGTACTTC	CASNRPSGPYEQYF
NA	TRBV6-5	TRBJ2-7	TRBD2	TGTGCCAGCAGTCCGGTTCTGGGAGGGTTGGAGCAGTACTTC	CASSPVLGGLEQYF
NA	TRBV4-2	TRBJ2-7	NA	TGTGCCAGCAGCCAAGACAGGGAACTCTACGAGCAGTACTTC	CASSQDRELYEQYF
NA	TRBV18	TRBJ2-1	TRBD2	TGTGCCAGCTCTCAATCGGGACTAGCGGTCTCTTCTCAAGAGCAGTTCTTC	CASSQSGLAVSSQEQFF
NA	TRBV5-6	TRBJ2-1	TRBD2	TGTGCCAGCAGCTTGTGGTTAGCGGGACATGAGCAGTTCTTC	CASSLWLAGHEQFF
NA	TRBV7-3	TRBJ2-1	NA	TGTGCCAGCAGCTTACAATCCCGGTCCTACAATGAGCAGTTCTTC	CASSLQSRSYNEQFF
NA	TRBV6-1	TRBJ1-4	NA	TGTGCCAGCAGTGAAGTGGCAGGGTATGAAAAACTGTTTTTT	CASSEVAGYEKLFF
NA	TRBV5-5	TRBJ2-4	NA	TGTGCCAGCAGCTTGGTTAGTCAGGGAGACATTCAGTACTTC	CASSLVSQGDIQYF
NA	TRBV28	TRBJ1-5	NA	TGTGCCAGCAGTCCCCTTGGTTGGAGGCCCCAGCATTTT	CASSPLGWRPQHF
NA	TRBV27	TRBJ2-1	NA	TGTGCCAGCAGGACCTGGGCGCAGTTCTTC	CASRTWAQFF
NA	TRBV5-1	TRBJ2-1	NA	TGCGCCAGCAGCTTGGTCGGGAACTCCCCCTCCTACAATGAGCAGTTCTTC	CASSLVGNSPSYNEQFF
NA	TRBV5-1	TRBJ2-2	TRBD1	TGCGCCAGCAGCAGGGGACAGGCGAACACCGGGGAGCTGTTTTTT	CASSRGQANTGELFF
NA	TRBV9	TRBJ2-1	TRBD1	TGTGCCAGCAGCCCCCGTAGTATAGGGGGCCGTAATGAGCAGTTCTTC	CASSPRSIGGRNEQFF
once	TRBV28	TRBJ2-2	NA	TGTGCCAGCGATCCAGAGGGGTCCGCCGGGGAGCTGTTTTTT	CASDPEGSAGELFF
NA	TRBV7-9	TRBJ1-2	NA	TGTGCCAGCAGCTTAGGGCCCCGGGGGCTCGGCTATGGCTACACCTTC	CASSLGPRGLGYGYTF
NA	TRBV6-6	TRBJ2-1	NA	TGTGCCAGCAGCCCTAACGGGAGAGCCCACAATGAGCAGTTCTTC	CASSPNGRAHNEQFF
NA	TRBV7-9	TRBJ1-4	NA	TGTGCCAGCAGCGTGGGACAAACTGCAACTAATGAAAAACTGTTTTTT	CASSVGQTATNEKLFF